This note documents a single T cell receptor beta chain sequence. These data are taken from a study of blood T cell repertoires in COVID-19. Study background: COVID-19 samples from acute and convalescent phases originated in the United States, Italy and Spain.

Original handling: Nucleated cell counts were estimated from reference gene primer amplification. The method was immunoSEQ multiplex PCR; TCRdb's version includes in-frame clones alone and lacks a portion of them. The V and J calls and clone size come from that table; D and trimming were worked out from the DNA. Among 70,000 or so clones listed, roughly 86% were seen once. V dropped 1 base and J dropped 10 bases, with 11 bases sitting between them. Germline V CDR1 and CDR2: SGHTA, FQGNSA. The CDR3 covers 13 residues. Sequencing was carried out using peripheral blood. J is TRBJ2-1 and V is TRBV7-2; D might be TRBD2 (6 bases). This sequence was found in a man between 65 and 79 years old with active COVID-19. CDR3 region: CASSLGAAGEQFF. In DNA form, the CDR3 reads TGTGCCAGCAGCTTAGGGGCGGCGGGAGAGCAGTTCTTC. The full variable domain, with the rest looked up from reference TRBV7-2 and TRBJ2-1, is GAGVSQSPSNKVTEKGKDVELRCDPISGHTALYWYRQSLGQGLEFLIYFQGNSAPDKSGLPSDRFSAERTGGSVSTLTIQRTQQEDSAVYLCASSLGAAGEQFFGPGTRLTVL.